This T cell receptor beta chain derives from a study of vaccination and CD4 T cells after COVID-19. V lost 2 bases and J lost 6; bases outside the gene matches: 6. Germline V gene data show CDR1 as SGHDN and CDR2 as FVKESK. The CDR3 extends over 14 amino acids. Once obtained from cultured CD4+ T cells, the DNA was sequenced using the Oncomine TCR Beta short-read assay. The authors extracted genomic DNA from cultured CD4+ T cells. TCRdb re-analysed the PCR reads in MiXCR, keeping a single row per CDR3 protein. The repertoire includes just over 4,000 distinct CDR3 sequences, under 25% of them detected once, and roughly 15% sits in the top ten. Treatment indicated: approximately 11-day PBMC culture with coronavirus spike peptide pools or control peptides (ViraFEST assay). The ViraFEST method relied on peptide pools to expand antigen-specific T cells, followed by TCR sequencing. To note about this clonotype: Its antigen is not known.

The TCR sequence derives from a human donor who had recovered from COVID-19. What was sequenced was CD4+ T cells from blood, cultured in vitro. V is TRBV14 and J is TRBJ2-7, with 8 bases identical to TRBD1. The DNA for the CDR3 is TGTGCCAGCAGCCAACACAGGGGGACCGTCGAGCAGTACTTC. Amino acid sequence: CASSQHRGTVEQYF. Complete variable domain (other parts from reference TRBV14 and TRBJ2-7): EAGVTQFPSHSVIEKGQTVTLRCDPISGHDNLYWYRRVMGKEIKFLLHFVKESKQDESGMPNNRFLAERTGGTYSTLKVQPAELEDSGVYFCASSQHRGTVEQYFGPGTRLTVT.